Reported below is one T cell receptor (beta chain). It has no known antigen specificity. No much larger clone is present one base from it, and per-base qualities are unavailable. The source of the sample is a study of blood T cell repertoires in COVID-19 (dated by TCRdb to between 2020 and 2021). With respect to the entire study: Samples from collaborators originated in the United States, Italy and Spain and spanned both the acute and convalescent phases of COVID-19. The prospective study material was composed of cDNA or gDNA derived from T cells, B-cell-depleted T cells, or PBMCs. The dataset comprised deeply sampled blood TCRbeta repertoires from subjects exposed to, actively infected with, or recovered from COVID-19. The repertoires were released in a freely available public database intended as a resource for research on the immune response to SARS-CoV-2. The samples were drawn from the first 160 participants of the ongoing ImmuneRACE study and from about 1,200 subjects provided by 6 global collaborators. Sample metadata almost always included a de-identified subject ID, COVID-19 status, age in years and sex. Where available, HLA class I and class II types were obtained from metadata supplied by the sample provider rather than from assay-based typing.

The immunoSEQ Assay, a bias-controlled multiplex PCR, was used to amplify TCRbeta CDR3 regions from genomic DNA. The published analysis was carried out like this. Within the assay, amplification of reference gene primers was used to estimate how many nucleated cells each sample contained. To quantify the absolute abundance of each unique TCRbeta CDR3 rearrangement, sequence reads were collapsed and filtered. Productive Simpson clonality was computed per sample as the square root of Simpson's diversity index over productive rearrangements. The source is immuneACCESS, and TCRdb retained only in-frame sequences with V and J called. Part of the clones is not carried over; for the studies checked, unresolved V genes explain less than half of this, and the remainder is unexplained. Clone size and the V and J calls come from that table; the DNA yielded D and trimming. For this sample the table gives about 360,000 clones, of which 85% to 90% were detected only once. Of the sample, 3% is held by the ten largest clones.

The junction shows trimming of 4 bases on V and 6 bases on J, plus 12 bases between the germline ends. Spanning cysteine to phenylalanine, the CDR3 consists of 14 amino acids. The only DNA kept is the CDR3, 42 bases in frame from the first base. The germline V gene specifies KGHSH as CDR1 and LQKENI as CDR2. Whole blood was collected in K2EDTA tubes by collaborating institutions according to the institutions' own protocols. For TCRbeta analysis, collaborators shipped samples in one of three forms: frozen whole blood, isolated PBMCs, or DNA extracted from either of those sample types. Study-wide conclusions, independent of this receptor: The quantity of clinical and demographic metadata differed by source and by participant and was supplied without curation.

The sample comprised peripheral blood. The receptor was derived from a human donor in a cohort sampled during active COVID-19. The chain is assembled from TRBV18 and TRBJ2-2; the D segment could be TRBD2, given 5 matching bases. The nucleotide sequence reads TGTGCCAGCTCACGAAGCAAACTAGCCGGGGAGCTGTTTTTT. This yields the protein CASSRSKLAGELFF.